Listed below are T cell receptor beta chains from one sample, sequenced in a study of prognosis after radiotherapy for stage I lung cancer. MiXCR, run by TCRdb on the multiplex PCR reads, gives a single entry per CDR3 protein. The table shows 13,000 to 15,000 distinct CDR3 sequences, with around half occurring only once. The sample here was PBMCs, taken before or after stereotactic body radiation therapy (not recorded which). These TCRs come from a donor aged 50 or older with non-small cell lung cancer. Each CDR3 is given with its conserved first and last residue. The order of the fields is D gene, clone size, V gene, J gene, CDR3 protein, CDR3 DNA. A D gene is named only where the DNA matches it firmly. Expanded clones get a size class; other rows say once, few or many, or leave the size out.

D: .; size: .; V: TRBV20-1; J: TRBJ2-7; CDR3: CSARVGGRRYF; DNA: TGCAGTGCTAGAGTTGGCGGTAGAAGGTACTTC
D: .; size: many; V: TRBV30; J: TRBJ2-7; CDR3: CAWTDSYEQYF; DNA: TGTGCCTGGACAGACTCCTACGAGCAGTACTTC
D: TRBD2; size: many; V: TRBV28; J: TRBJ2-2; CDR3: CASSSKRLAGGTNTGELFF; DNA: TGTGCCAGCAGTTCCAAAAGACTAGCGGGAGGGACGAACACCGGGGAGCTGTTTTTT
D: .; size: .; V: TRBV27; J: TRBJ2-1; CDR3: CATKGWSRVEHFF; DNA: TGTGCCACCAAGGGGTGGTCTAGAGTTGAGCATTTCTTC
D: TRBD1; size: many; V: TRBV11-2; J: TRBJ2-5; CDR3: CASSLGTTGETQYF; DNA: TGTGCCAGCAGCTTAGGGACGACAGGGGAGACCCAGTACTTC
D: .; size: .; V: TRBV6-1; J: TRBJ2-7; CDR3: CASSGRGRSSYEQYF; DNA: TGTGCCAGCAGTGGGAGGGGCCGTAGCTCCTACGAGCAGTACTTC
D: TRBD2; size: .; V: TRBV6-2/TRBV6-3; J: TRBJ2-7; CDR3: CASIITGTIGSKYEQYF; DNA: TGTGCCAGCATTATAACCGGGACTATCGGGAGTAAGTACGAGCAGTACTTC
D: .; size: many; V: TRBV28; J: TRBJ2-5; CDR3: CASSLAFTKETQYF; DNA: TGTGCCAGCAGTTTAGCGTTCACGAAAGAGACCCAGTACTTC
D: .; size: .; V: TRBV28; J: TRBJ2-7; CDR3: CASGSGWGAGGNEQYF; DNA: TGCGCCAGCGGATCCGGGTGGGGGGCAGGGGGAAACGAGCAGTACTTC
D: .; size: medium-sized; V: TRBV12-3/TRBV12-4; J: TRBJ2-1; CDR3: CASSAGDFVREQFF; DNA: TGTGCCAGCAGTGCCGGTGACTTCGTGCGTGAGCAGTTCTTC
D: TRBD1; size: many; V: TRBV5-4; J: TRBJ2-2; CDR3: CASSLQGASAGELFF; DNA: TGTGCCAGCAGCTTACAGGGGGCGTCGGCTGGGGAGCTGTTTTTT
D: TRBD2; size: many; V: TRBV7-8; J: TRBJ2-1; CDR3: CASSSRTSGSYNEQFF; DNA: TGTGCCAGCAGCTCCCGGACTAGCGGATCCTACAATGAGCAGTTCTTC
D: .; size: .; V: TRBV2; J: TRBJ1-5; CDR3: CASRGANQPQHF; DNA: TGTGCCAGCAGGGGAGCGAATCAGCCCCAGCATTTT
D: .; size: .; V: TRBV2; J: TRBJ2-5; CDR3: CTSRRVFRDTRGRETQYF; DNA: TGTACCAGCAGGCGTGTCTTCCGGGACACCAGAGGGAGAGAGACCCAGTACTTC
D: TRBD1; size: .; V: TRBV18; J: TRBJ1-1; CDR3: CASSPKDRGQTEAFF; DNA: TGTGCCAGCTCACCAAAGGACAGGGGGCAAACTGAAGCTTTCTTT
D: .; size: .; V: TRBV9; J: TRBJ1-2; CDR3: CASSARWGLSYGYTF; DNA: TGTGCCAGCAGCGCCCGGTGGGGGCTCAGCTATGGCTACACCTTC
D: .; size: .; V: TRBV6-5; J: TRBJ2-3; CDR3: CASSYSDTDTQYF; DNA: TGTGCCAGCAGTTACTCGGACACAGATACGCAGTATTTT
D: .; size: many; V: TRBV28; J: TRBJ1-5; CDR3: CASSLSSMGGQPQHF; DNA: TGTGCCAGCAGTTTATCCAGTATGGGTGGTCAGCCCCAGCATTTT
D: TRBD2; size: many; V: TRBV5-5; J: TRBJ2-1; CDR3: CASSISSGYNEQFF; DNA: TGTGCCAGCAGCATATCTAGCGGGTACAATGAGCAGTTCTTC
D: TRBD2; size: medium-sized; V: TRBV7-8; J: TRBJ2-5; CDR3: CASSLALAGVDQETQYF; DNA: TGTGCCAGCAGCTTAGCGCTAGCGGGAGTCGATCAAGAGACCCAGTACTTC
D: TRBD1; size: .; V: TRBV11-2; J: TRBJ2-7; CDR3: CASSGNRGSYEQYF; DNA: TGTGCCAGCAGCGGGAACAGGGGCTCCTACGAGCAGTACTTC
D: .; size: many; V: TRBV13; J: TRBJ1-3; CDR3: CASSRLGGPGNTIYF; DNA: TGTGCCAGCAGCCGGTTGGGGGGGCCTGGAAACACCATATATTTT
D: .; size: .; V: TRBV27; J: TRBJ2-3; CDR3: CASSSSYVGSLGPDTQYF; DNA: TGTGCCAGCAGTTCCTCCTATGTTGGAAGCTTGGGTCCAGATACGCAGTATTTT
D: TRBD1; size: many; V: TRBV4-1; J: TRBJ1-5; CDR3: CASSQEGQGLRPQHF; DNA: TGCGCCAGCAGCCAAGAGGGACAGGGTCTTCGGCCCCAGCATTTT
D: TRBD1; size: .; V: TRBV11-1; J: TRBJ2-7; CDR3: CARRLVGTGGADEQYF; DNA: TGTGCCAGAAGATTAGTTGGGACAGGGGGCGCCGACGAGCAGTACTTC
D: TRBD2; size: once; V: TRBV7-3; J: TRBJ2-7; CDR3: CASSLAGGEQYF; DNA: TGTGCCAGCAGCTTAGCGGGGGGGGAGCAGTACTTC
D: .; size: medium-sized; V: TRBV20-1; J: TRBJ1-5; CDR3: CSATPGGRNQPQHF; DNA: TGCAGTGCTACCCCCGGGGGCAGAAATCAGCCCCAGCATTTT
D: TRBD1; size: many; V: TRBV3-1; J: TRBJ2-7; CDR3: CASSQGTGWYEQYF; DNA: TGTGCCAGCAGCCAAGGGACAGGGTGGTACGAGCAGTACTTC
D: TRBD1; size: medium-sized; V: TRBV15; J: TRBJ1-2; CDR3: CATSRDLGGPGYTF; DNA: TGTGCCACCAGCAGAGATCTAGGGGGCCCTGGCTACACCTTC
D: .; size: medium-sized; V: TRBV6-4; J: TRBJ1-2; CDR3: CASSVGDGYTF; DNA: TGTGCCAGCAGTGTAGGGGATGGCTACACCTTC
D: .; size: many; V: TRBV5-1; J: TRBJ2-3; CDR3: CASSFGESDTQYF; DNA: TGCGCCAGCAGCTTTGGGGAATCAGATACGCAGTATTTT
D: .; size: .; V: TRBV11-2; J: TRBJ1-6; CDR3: CASSPSAQVGPHSPLHF; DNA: TGTGCCAGCAGTCCCAGCGCCCAGGTGGGCCCCCATTCACCCCTCCACTTT